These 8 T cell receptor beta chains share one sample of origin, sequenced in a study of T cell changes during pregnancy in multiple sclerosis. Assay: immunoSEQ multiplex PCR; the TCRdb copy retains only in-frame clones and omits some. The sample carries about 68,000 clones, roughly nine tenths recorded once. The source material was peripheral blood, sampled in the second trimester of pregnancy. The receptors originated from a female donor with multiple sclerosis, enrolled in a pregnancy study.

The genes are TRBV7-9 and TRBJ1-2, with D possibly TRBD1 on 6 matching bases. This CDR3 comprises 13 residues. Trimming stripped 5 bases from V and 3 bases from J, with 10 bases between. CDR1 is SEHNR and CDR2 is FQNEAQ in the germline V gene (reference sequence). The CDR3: CASSQGKYYGYTF. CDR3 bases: TGTGCCAGCAGCCAGGGGAAGTACTATGGCTACACCTTC.

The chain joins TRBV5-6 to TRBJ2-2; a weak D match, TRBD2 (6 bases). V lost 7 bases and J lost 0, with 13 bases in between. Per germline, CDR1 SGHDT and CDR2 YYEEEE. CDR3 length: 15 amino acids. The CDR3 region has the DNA TGTGCCAGCGGCGGAGGGTACACGAACACCGGGGAGCTGTTTTTT. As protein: CASGGGYTNTGELFF. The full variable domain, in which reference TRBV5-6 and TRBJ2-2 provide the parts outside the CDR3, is DAGVTQSPTHLIKTRGQQVTLRCSPKSGHDTVSWYQQALGQGPQFIFQYYEEEERQRGNFPDRFSGHQFPNYSSELNVNALLLGDSALYLCASGGGYTNTGELFFGEGSRLTVL.

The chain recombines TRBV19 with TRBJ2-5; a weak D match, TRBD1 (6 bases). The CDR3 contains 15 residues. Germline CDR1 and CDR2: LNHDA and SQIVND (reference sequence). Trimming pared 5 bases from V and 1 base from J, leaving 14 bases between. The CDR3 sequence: CASSGWAGVQETQYF. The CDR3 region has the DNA TGTGCCAGTAGTGGCTGGGCAGGGGTCCAAGAGACCCAGTACTTC.

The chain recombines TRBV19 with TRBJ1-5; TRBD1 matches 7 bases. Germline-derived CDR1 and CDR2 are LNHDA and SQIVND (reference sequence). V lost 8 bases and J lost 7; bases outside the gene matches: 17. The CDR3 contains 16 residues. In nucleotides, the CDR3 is TGTGCCAGTTGGGGAAACAGGGGTACGGCCGGACAGCCCCAGCATTTT. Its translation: CASWGNRGTAGQPQHF. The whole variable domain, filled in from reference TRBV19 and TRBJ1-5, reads DGGITQSPKYLFRKEGQNVTLSCEQNLNHDAMYWYRQDPGQGLRLIYYSQIVNDFQKGDIAEGYSVSREKKESFPLTVTSAQKNPTAFYLCASWGNRGTAGQPQHFGDGTRLSIL.

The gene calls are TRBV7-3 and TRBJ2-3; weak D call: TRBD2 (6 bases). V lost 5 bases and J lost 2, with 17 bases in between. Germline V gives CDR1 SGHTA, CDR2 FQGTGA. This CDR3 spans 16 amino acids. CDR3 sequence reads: CASSLWGGPSTDTQYF. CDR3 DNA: TGTGCCAGCAGCCTGTGGGGAGGCCCATCCACAGATACGCAGTATTTT.

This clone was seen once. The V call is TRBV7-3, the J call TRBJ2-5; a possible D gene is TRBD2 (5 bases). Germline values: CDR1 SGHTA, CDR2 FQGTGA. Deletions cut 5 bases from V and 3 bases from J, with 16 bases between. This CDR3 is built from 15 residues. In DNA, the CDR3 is TGTGCCAGCAGCCCGCTTGGAGGAAGGAAAGAGACCCAGTACTTC. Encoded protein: CASSPLGGRKETQYF.

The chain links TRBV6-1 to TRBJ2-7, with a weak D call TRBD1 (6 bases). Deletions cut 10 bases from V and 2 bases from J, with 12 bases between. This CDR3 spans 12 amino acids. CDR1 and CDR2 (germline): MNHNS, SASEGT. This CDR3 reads CAILTGPYEQYF. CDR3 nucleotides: TGTGCCATTCTGACAGGACCCTACGAGCAGTACTTC.

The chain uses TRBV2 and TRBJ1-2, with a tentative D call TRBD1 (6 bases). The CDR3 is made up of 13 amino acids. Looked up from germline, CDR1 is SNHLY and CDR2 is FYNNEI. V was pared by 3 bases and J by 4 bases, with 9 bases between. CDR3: CASSEVRGYGYTF. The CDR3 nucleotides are TGTGCCAGCAGTGAGGTCAGGGGCTATGGCTACACCTTC.